What follows are 10 T cell receptor beta chains derived from one specimen sequenced in a study of blood T cell repertoires in COVID-19. Method: immunoSEQ multiplex PCR; TCRdb's copy keeps in-frame clones and lacks some. This sample has about 100,000 clones; just under 80% occur once, and the top ten carry roughly 29%. Input material: peripheral blood. Source of these receptors: a man in his 70s with active or convalescent COVID-19.

The V call is TRBV28, the J call TRBJ2-7, with 9 bases aligning to TRBD1. Germline assignment: CDR1 MDHEN and CDR2 SYDVKM. CDR3 length: 16 amino acids. Trimming at V came to 5 bases and at J to 2 bases, leaving 10 bases not matched to a gene. The CDR3 region is CASSPDRGLTTYEQYF. The CDR3 DNA is TGTGCCAGCAGTCCTGACAGGGGGTTAACTACCTACGAGCAGTACTTC. The whole variable domain, filled in from reference TRBV28 and TRBJ2-7, reads DVKVTQSSRYLVKRTGEKVFLECVQDMDHENMFWYRQDPGLGLRLIYFSYDVKMKEKGDIPEGYSVSREKKERFSLILESASTNQTSMYLCASSPDRGLTTYEQYFGPGTRLTVT.

This clone was seen a handful of times. Other nucleotide sequences in the sample specify the same CDR3. The CDR3 region is CASSLTGGTEAFF. CDR3 DNA sequence: TGTGCCAGCAGCTTAACAGGGGGTACTGAAGCTTTCTTT. The V gene is TRBV9, the J gene TRBJ1-1, with 8 bases lining up with TRBD1. Trimming at V came to 4 bases and at J to 5 bases, leaving 4 bases not matched to a gene. CDR1 and CDR2 (germline): SGDLS, YYNGEE. This CDR3 contains 13 residues.

The J gene is TRBJ2-1, the V gene TRBV11-1, with 8 bases fitting TRBD2. Germline lookup yields CDR1 SGHAT and CDR2 FQDESV (reference sequence). This CDR3 is built from 15 residues. Trimming removed 10 bases from V and 8 bases from J; junction bases left unmatched: 16. The CDR3 nucleotides read TGTGCCACCAGAAGCGGGAGCCCCCCTATTGATGAGCAGTTCTTC. Its translation: CATRSGSPPIDEQFF.

The gene calls are TRBV7-9 and TRBJ2-7; no reliable D call. Germline-derived CDR1 and CDR2 are SEHNR and FQNEAQ (reference sequence). Trimming removed 0 bases from V and 7 bases from J, with 13 bases in between. The CDR3 runs to 14 residues. The CDR3 reads CASSLASILREQYF. DNA for the CDR3: TGTGCCAGCAGCTTAGCTAGCATCCTGAGGGAGCAGTACTTC.

The V call is TRBV24-1, the J call TRBJ1-5, with 9 bases lining up with TRBD1. This CDR3 has 16 amino acids. V dropped 6 bases and J dropped 7; count of bases not matched to a gene: 12. Germline-derived CDR1 and CDR2 are KGHDR and SFDVKD. CDR3 in DNA: TGTGCCACCAGTTCCTCCCGGGACAGGGTGGGCCAGCCCCAGCATTTT. Amino acid sequence: CATSSSRDRVGQPQHF.

The chain is built from TRBV7-2 and TRBJ2-3, with D unclear. The CDR3 loop spans 16 amino acids. V lost 4 bases, J lost 0 bases, and 14 bases lay in between. Germline CDR1 is SGHTA and CDR2 is FQGNSA. Here the CDR3 reads CASSWPAGSSTDTQYF. In DNA, the CDR3 is TGTGCCAGCAGCTGGCCTGCAGGCTCTAGCACAGATACGCAGTATTTT. Together with reference TRBV7-2 and TRBJ2-3, the CDR3 gives the full variable domain: GAGVSQSPSNKVTEKGKDVELRCDPISGHTALYWYRQSLGQGLEFLIYFQGNSAPDKSGLPSDRFSAERTGGSVSTLTIQRTQQEDSAVYLCASSWPAGSSTDTQYFGPGTRLTVL.

This chain connects TRBV6-5 to TRBJ1-1; 7 bases fit TRBD1. V lost 4 bases to trimming and J lost 2 bases; unmatched junction nucleotides: 4. This CDR3 is 14 amino acids long. CDR1 and CDR2 (germline): MNHEY, SVGAGI. In nucleotides, the CDR3 is TGTGCCAGCAGTTGGGGACAGCTTAACACTGAAGCTTTCTTT. Residues: CASSWGQLNTEAFF.

This chain links TRBV5-1 with TRBJ1-2; 7 bases agree with TRBD1. The germline gives CDR1 SGHRS, CDR2 YFSETQ. The CDR3 consists of 14 residues. V lost 0 bases, J lost 7 bases, and 6 bases stayed unmatched. CDR3 coding DNA: TGCGCCAGCAGCTTGGAGGGGGCGATTATTGGCTACACCTTC. Its protein product is CASSLEGAIIGYTF.

The V call is TRBV7-2, the J call TRBJ1-6, with 9 bases that match TRBD1. After removal of 5 bases from V and 12 bases from J, the junction contained 8 bases not matched to a gene. The length of the CDR3 is 14 residues. Germline V CDR1 and CDR2: SGHTA, FQGNSA. The CDR3 DNA sequence: TGTGCCAGCAGCCTTGGACAGGGGAGGGAACCCCTCCACTTT. Amino acid sequence: CASSLGQGREPLHF.

V usage is TRBV5-4 and J usage is TRBJ2-1, with TRBD1 matching over 7 bases. Germline V gene data show CDR1 as SGHNT and CDR2 as YYREEE (reference sequence). CDR3 length: 16 amino acids. The V segment lost 0 bases and the J segment 2 bases; nucleotides outside the gene matches: 5. The chain's CDR3 is CASSLGGQAPYNEQFF. The CDR3 bases are TGTGCCAGCAGCTTGGGAGGACAGGCACCCTACAATGAGCAGTTCTTC.